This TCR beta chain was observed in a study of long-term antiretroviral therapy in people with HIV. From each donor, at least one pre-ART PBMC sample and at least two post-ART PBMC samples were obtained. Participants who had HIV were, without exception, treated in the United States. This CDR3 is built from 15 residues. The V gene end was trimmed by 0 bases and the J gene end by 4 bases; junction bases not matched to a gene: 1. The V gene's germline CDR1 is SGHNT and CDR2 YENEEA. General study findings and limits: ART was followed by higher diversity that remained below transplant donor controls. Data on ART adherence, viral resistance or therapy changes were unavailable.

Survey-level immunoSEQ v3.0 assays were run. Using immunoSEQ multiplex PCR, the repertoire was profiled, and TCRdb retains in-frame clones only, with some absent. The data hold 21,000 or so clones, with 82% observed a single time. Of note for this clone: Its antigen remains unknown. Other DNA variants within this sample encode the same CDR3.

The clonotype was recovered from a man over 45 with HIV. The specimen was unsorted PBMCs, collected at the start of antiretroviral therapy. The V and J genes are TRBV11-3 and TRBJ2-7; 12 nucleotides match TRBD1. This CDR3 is CASSLEGQGAYEQYF. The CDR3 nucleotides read TGTGCCAGCAGCTTAGAGGGACAGGGGGCTTACGAGCAGTACTTC.